Shown below are 5 T cell receptor beta chains from a single sample sequenced in a study of OX40 agonist ivuxolimab in advanced cancers. The method was immunoSEQ multiplex PCR; TCRdb's version includes in-frame clones alone and lacks a portion of them. In the table there are 60,000 to 75,000 clones, around 88% of which are singletons. Sequenced material: CD4+ or CD8+ T cells sorted from blood, taken in a trial of the OX40 agonist ivuxolimab. The receptors originated from an adult with an advanced solid tumor such as melanoma, head and neck, liver or kidney cancer.

This chain joins TRBV28 and TRBJ1-2; D ambiguous. This CDR3 spans 12 amino acids. V lost 6 bases and J lost 0, with 5 bases in between. Germline loops: CDR1 MDHEN, CDR2 SYDVKM. The CDR3 loop is CASRVTNYGYTF. The CDR3 DNA reads as TGTGCCAGCAGGGTCACTAACTATGGCTACACCTTC.

The chain is built from TRBV29-1 and TRBJ2-3, with TRBD2 matching over 14 bases. Germline V lookup: CDR1 SQVTM, CDR2 ANQGSEA. CDR3 size: 15 residues. With V trimmed by 6 bases and J by 4 bases, 6 bases remained unmatched. The CDR3 protein is CSVGLAGVGADTQYF. As DNA, the CDR3 is TGCAGCGTGGGACTAGCGGGAGTGGGGGCAGATACGCAGTATTTT.

The V and J genes are TRBV7-3 and TRBJ2-3; 10 nucleotides align to TRBD2. The CDR3 consists of 15 residues. With V trimmed by 5 bases and J by 3 bases, 5 bases remained unmatched. CDR1 is SGHTA and CDR2 is FQGTGA in the germline V gene. DNA for the CDR3: TGTGCCAGCAGCGTAGGGACTAGCGTGACAGATACGCAGTATTTT. Encoded protein: CASSVGTSVTDTQYF. Together with reference TRBV7-3 and TRBJ2-3, the CDR3 gives the full variable domain: GAGVSQTPSNKVTEKGKYVELRCDPISGHTALYWYRQSLGQGPEFLIYFQGTGAADDSGLPNDRFFAVRPEGSVSTLKIQRTERGDSAVYLCASSVGTSVTDTQYFGPGTRLTVL.

The rearrangement links TRBV29-1 to TRBJ2-3; the D is unclear. Germline V gene lookup returns CDR1 SQVTM and CDR2 ANQGSEA. The CDR3 runs 13 residues. V lost 0 bases and J lost 2, with 6 bases in between. CDR3 nucleotides: TGCAGCGTTGAAGACAGGAACACAGATACGCAGTATTTT. Translation: CSVEDRNTDTQYF.

V and J are TRBV5-5 and TRBJ2-7, with a weak D call TRBD1 (5 bases). Per the germline V gene, CDR1 is SGHKS and CDR2 is YYEKEE (reference sequence). Trimming shortened V by 3 bases and J by 8 bases, and 15 bases separated the two germline ends. The length of the CDR3 is 13 residues. CDR3 bases: TGTGCCAGCAGCTCCGACAGACCCCTCCAGCAGTACTTC. Residues: CASSSDRPLQQYF.